The clone carrying this TCR beta chain was seen a few times. No antigen is known for it. The ends were cut back, 7 bases at V and 3 bases at J, with 9 bases in the middle. Germline V lookup: CDR1 ENHRY, CDR2 SYGVKD. The CDR3 is 13 residues long. Libraries were prepared by immunoSEQ multiplex PCR; TCRdb keeps only in-frame clonotypes and omits some of them. This sample has 15,000 to 20,000 clones; around 77% occur once, and the top ten carry less than 20%. The source of the sample is a study of T cell clonotyping in hematopoietic cell transplantation. This sample's time point: recipient sample about 28 days before transplant, after cytoreduction. General study results and limits: Recipient TCR diversity dropped after transplant; expanded clonotypes rose from day 30 to 180.

J is TRBJ1-4 and V is TRBV10-3, with unresolved D. This clonotype was sampled from a man aged 55 to 70 with acute myeloid leukemia. Some clones in this sample may be carry-over from other donors' samples. This material consisted of peripheral blood mononuclear cells, taken before stem cell transplant. CDR3 in amino acids: CAINPGANEKLFF. The CDR3 DNA reads TGTGCCATCAATCCTGGCGCTAATGAAAAACTGTTTTTT.